A single sample gave rise to the 24 T cell receptor beta chains below, sequenced in a study of cytomegalovirus exposure and HLA in healthy donors. The PCR was carried out with 60 Vbeta primers and 13 Jbeta primers. This table comes from immunoSEQ multiplex PCR, and its TCRdb copy is limited to in-frame clones, with some not included. The table has fewer than 200,000 clones, roughly 80% seen once; the top ten hold 0.77%. Sequenced: PBMCs. The receptor source for this set is a woman aged 18-35 years in good health and CMV-seronegative.

As DNA, the CDR3 is TGTGCCAGCAGCTTTGGCGGGAAATCGGGTGGCTACACCTTC. Translating it yields CASSFGGKSGGYTF. The rearrangement uses TRBV5-5 and TRBJ1-2; D is ambiguous. The germline V gene has CDR1 SGHKS and CDR2 YYEKEE (reference sequence). This CDR3 is 14 amino acids long. V shed 2 bases and J shed 7 bases, with 15 bases lying between them. The complete variable domain, with remaining parts taken from reference TRBV5-5 and TRBJ1-2, reads DAGVTQSPTHLIKTRGQQVTLRCSPISGHKSVSWYQQVLGQGPQFIFQYYEKEERGRGNFPDRFSARQFPNYSSELNVNALLLGDSALYLCASSFGGKSGGYTFGSGTRLTVV.

The CDR3 DNA sequence: TGCGCCAGCAGCCATGAGGGCCAGCTCCAAGAGACCCAGTACTTC. Translating it yields CASSHEGQLQETQYF. The rearrangement joins TRBV4-1 to TRBJ2-5, with D tentatively TRBD2 (5 bases). The CDR3 totals 15 residues. CDR1 MGHRA and CDR2 YSYEKL come from the germline V gene. Trimming took off 3 bases at V and 1 base at J, with 12 bases between the two ends.

V gene TRBV5-1 combines with J gene TRBJ2-3, with D unresolved. Germline CDR1 is SGHRS and CDR2 is YFSETQ. V dropped 0 bases and J dropped 5 bases, with 4 bases sitting between them. The CDR3 consists of 12 residues. This CDR3 reads CASSLAVDTQYF. The CDR3, as DNA: TGCGCCAGCAGCTTGGCTGTAGATACGCAGTATTTT.

Concerning this clone: An end of the junction does not agree with germline; a read error may underlie this. This chain connects TRBV7-9 to TRBJ2-1; D is possibly TRBD2 (6 bases). The length of the CDR3 is 17 residues. Germline-derived CDR1 and CDR2 are SEHNR and FQNEAQ (reference sequence). The CDR3 sequence is CSSSLALVGSSYNEQFF. The DNA for the CDR3 is TGTTCCAGCAGCTTAGCTTTGGTCGGGAGCTCCTACAATGAGCAGTTCTTC.

The chain has TRBV7-3 and TRBJ1-1; D gene ambiguous. The CDR3 is made up of 15 amino acids. Trimming left V 3 bases short and J 5 bases short, with 16 bases between. Per germline, CDR1 SGHTA and CDR2 FQGTGA. The CDR3 spells CASSLGGSPGTEAFF. In DNA, the CDR3 is TGTGCCAGCAGCTTGGGTGGCTCCCCGGGGACTGAAGCTTTCTTT.

The genes are TRBV7-3 and TRBJ2-5, with 7 bases fitting TRBD2. V trimming: 2 bases; J trimming: 5 bases; junction bases outside the gene matches: 5. This CDR3 region has 14 residues. CDR1 SGHTA and CDR2 FQGTGA come from the germline V gene. This chain's CDR3 is CASSLYGGSETQYF. DNA for the CDR3: TGTGCCAGCAGCTTATATGGCGGGAGTGAGACCCAGTACTTC.

The rearrangement joins TRBV11-3 to TRBJ2-1; 7 bases align to TRBD1. The V and J ends lost 5 bases and 1 base, in that order; junction bases with no gene match: 5. CDR3 length equals 15 residues. The germline V gene encodes CDR1 SGHNT and CDR2 YENEEA. The CDR3 DNA reads TGTGCCAGCAGCCTCGAGGGACAGTCCTACAATGAGCAGTTCTTC. Protein sequence: CASSLEGQSYNEQFF.

This chain connects TRBV10-3 to TRBJ2-1; 11 bases are shared with TRBD2. Looked up from germline, CDR1 is ENHRY and CDR2 is SYGVKD. Trimming took 6 bases from V and 6 from J; bases not matched to a gene: 1. The CDR3 contains 13 residues. The CDR3 sequence: CAIRGLAGNEQFF. The CDR3 DNA is TGTGCCATCAGAGGACTAGCGGGCAATGAGCAGTTCTTC.

The chain couples TRBV5-6 to TRBJ2-1, with TRBD2 identical over 11 bases. Germline CDR1 is SGHDT and CDR2 is YYEEEE. The CDR3 extends over 14 amino acids. J was trimmed by 7 bases and V by 0 bases; bases with no gene match: 0. The CDR3 nucleotides read TGTGCCAGCAGCTTGGGACTAGCGGGAAATGAGCAGTTCTTC. It codes for CASSLGLAGNEQFF.

The rearrangement joins TRBV9 to TRBJ2-2; weak D call: TRBD1 (5 bases). The CDR3 length is 16 residues. The V and J ends lost 0 bases and 2 bases respectively, with 11 bases between them. Germline V gene sequence: CDR1 SGDLS, CDR2 YYNGEE. The CDR3 region has the DNA TGTGCCAGCAGCGTAGCGGCAGGGATTAACACCGGGGAGCTGTTTTTT. Translation gives CASSVAAGINTGELFF.

This chain links TRBV7-8 with TRBJ1-2; 7 bases match TRBD1. Germline assignment: CDR1 SGHVS and CDR2 FQNEAQ. There are 16 residues in the CDR3. J lost 4 bases, V lost 4 bases, and 12 bases had no gene match. CDR3 DNA sequence: TGTGCCAGCAGCTACGGACAGGCCCCAGGGGGCTATGGCTACACCTTC. Encoded protein: CASSYGQAPGGYGYTF. The full variable domain, in which reference TRBV7-8 and TRBJ1-2 provide the parts outside the CDR3, is GAGVSQSPRYKVAKRGQDVALRCDPISGHVSLFWYQQALGQGPEFLTYFQNEAQLDKSGLPSDRFFAERPEGSVSTLKIQRTQQEDSAVYLCASSYGQAPGGYGYTFGSGTRLTVV.

The genes are TRBV6-4 and TRBJ1-2; 7 bases are a match to TRBD1. V dropped 2 bases and J dropped 6; count of bases not matched to a gene: 9. CDR3 length: 15 amino acids. CDR1 is MRHNA, CDR2 SNTAGT, per germline. The DNA for the CDR3 is TGTGCCAGCAGTGACCTCCCGACCAGGGGGGATGGCTACACCTTC. This translates into CASSDLPTRGDGYTF.

J is TRBJ2-1 and V is TRBV10-3, with a possible D match to TRBD1 (6 bases). Trimming stripped 2 bases from V and 4 bases from J, with 9 bases between. This CDR3 is 14 amino acids long. Germline CDR1 and CDR2: ENHRY and SYGVKD. The CDR3 nucleotides read TGTGCCATCAGTGAGACAGGGATGTACAATGAGCAGTTCTTC. This translates into CAISETGMYNEQFF.

V and J are TRBV9 and TRBJ2-3, with 7 nucleotides matching TRBD2. The germline V gene encodes CDR1 SGDLS and CDR2 YYNGEE. CDR3 size: 16 residues. V shed 3 bases and J 2 bases; nucleotides not matched to a gene: 9. The CDR3: CASSGGRAIFTDTQYF. CDR3 bases: TGTGCCAGCAGCGGCGGGAGAGCAATTTTCACAGATACGCAGTATTTT.

The chain links TRBV6-1 to TRBJ1-5; D possibly corresponds to TRBD1 (5 bases). The V gene lost 4 bases and the J gene lost 3 bases, with 13 bases spanning the gap. CDR3 size: 15 residues. CDR1 is MNHNS, CDR2 SASEGT, per germline. CDR3 DNA sequence: TGTGCCAGCAGTGTTATCTGGACACCCAATCAGCCCCAGCATTTT. It encodes CASSVIWTPNQPQHF.

This clone was detected a few times. V and J are TRBV11-2 and TRBJ2-7, with TRBD2 identical over 10 bases. The V gene end was trimmed by 3 bases and the J gene end by 2 bases; junction bases not matched to a gene: 13. CDR3 size: 18 residues. CDR1 and CDR2 (germline): SGHAT, FQNNGV. This CDR3 reads CASSFLRERTSGPYEQYF. As DNA, the CDR3 is TGTGCCAGCAGCTTCTTGAGGGAAAGGACTAGCGGCCCCTACGAGCAGTACTTC.

A remark on this clone: A read error may account for a junction end that differs from germline. The rearrangement uses TRBV11-2 and TRBJ2-7, with 10 bases that match TRBD1. CDR3 length: 13 residues. CDR1 is SGHAT and CDR2 is FQNNGV in the germline V gene. CDR3 nucleotides: TGTGCCAGCAGCACGGGGACAGGGGCCGTTCTTGACTTC. Protein product: CASSTGTGAVLDF.

The sample holds one count of this clone. The V and J genes are TRBV5-1 and TRBJ1-2; D unresolved. This CDR3 is built from 15 residues. Germline values: CDR1 SGHRS, CDR2 YFSETQ. Trimming cost V 0 bases and J 6 bases, with 15 bases left between them. This CDR3 is CASSLGEIRGNGYTF. In DNA, the CDR3 is TGCGCCAGCAGCTTGGGCGAAATCCGAGGAAATGGCTACACCTTC.

The gene calls are TRBV18 and TRBJ2-1; TRBD2 matches 7 bases. Germline V lookup: CDR1 KGHSH, CDR2 LQKENI. V gave up 3 bases and J gave up 4 bases; unmatched junction bases: 6. The CDR3 has 15 amino acids. CDR3 DNA sequence: TGTGCCAGCTCACCCTTCCCAGCGGGATACAATGAGCAGTTCTTC. Its protein is CASSPFPAGYNEQFF.

This chain connects TRBV30 to TRBJ1-1; 9 bases are shared with TRBD1. CDR1 and CDR2 (germline): GTSNPN, SVGIG (reference sequence). The CDR3 length is 14 residues. V lost 0 bases to trimming and J lost 3 bases; unmatched junction nucleotides: 2. This CDR3 is CAWSVQGADTEAFF. CDR3 in DNA: TGTGCCTGGAGTGTACAGGGGGCAGACACTGAAGCTTTCTTT.

Points on this clone: In the same sample, other DNA sequences code for this CDR3. This chain connects TRBV10-3 to TRBJ2-3; D perhaps matches TRBD1 (5 bases). Per germline, CDR1 ENHRY and CDR2 SYGVKD. The ends were cut back, 7 bases at V and 1 base at J, with 6 bases in the middle. This CDR3 is built from 12 residues. Here the CDR3 reads CAIKGGTDTQYF. The CDR3 DNA sequence: TGTGCCATCAAAGGGGGCACAGATACGCAGTATTTT.

The V and J genes are TRBV11-2 and TRBJ2-7, with D possibly TRBD2 on 7 matching bases. V was shortened by 0 bases and J by 4 bases, with 19 bases between the two germline ends. This CDR3 has 17 amino acids. Germline V CDR1 and CDR2: SGHAT, FQNNGV. CDR3 coding DNA: TGTGCCAGCAGCTTAGATTCGGGGGGCGGGTTTCGATACGAGCAGTACTTC. Translated, it gives CASSLDSGGGFRYEQYF.

V and J are TRBV4-2 and TRBJ2-7; TRBD2 might be the D (6 bases). CDR1 and CDR2 (germline): LGHNA, YNFKEQ. This CDR3 has 15 residues. Trimming removed 3 bases at V and 6 bases at J, with 18 bases between. CDR3 residues: CASSQAGTPVVEQYF. The DNA for the CDR3 is TGTGCCAGCAGCCAGGCGGGAACCCCCGTGGTCGAGCAGTACTTC.

This chain uses TRBV11-3 with TRBJ1-4; possibly TRBD1 for D (5 bases). Looked up from germline, CDR1 is SGHNT and CDR2 is YENEEA. The germline V and J ends were trimmed by 2 bases and 4 bases, with 26 bases remaining between them. This CDR3 spans 20 amino acids. Written as DNA, the CDR3 is TGTGCCAGCAGCTTACGGACACCTGTTCAGTTCTCTTCGCTTAATGAAAAACTGTTTTTT. Its protein product is CASSLRTPVQFSSLNEKLFF.